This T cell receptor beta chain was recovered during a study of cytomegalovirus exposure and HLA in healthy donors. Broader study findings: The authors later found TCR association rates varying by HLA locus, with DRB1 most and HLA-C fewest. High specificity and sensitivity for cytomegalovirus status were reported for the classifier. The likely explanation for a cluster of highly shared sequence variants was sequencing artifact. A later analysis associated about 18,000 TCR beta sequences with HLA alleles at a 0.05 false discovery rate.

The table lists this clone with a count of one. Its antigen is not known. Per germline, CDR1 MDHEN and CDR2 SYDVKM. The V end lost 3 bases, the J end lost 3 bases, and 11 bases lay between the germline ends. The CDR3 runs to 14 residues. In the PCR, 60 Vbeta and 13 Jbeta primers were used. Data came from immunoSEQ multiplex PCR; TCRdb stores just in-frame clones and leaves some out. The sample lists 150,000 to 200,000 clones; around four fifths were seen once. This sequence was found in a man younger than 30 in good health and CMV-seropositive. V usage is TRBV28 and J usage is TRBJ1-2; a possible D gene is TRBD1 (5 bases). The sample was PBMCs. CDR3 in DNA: TGTGCCAGCAGTTTGGGCAGGGTTGACTATGGCTACACCTTC. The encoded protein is CASSLGRVDYGYTF.